This T cell receptor (beta chain) was sequenced during a study of Ad26.COV2.S vaccination and SARS-CoV-2 variants (dated by TCRdb to the early 2020s). General notes on the study: Donors in the vaccine arm were drawn from COV1001, a phase I-IIa trial of Ad26.COV2.S in healthy adults that was multicentre, randomized, double-blind and placebo-controlled. TCRbeta repertoire sequencing served as the tool for gauging how specific and how broad the SARS-CoV-2-reactive T cell receptors were following Ad26.COV2.S vaccination. The TCR-sequenced set comprised around 30 samples: some 19 Ad26.COV2.S vaccine recipients, 5 placebo recipients and 8 SARS-CoV-2 convalescent individuals. Ad26.COV2.S was administered intramuscularly at 5 x 10^10 or 1 x 10^11 viral particles, either as a single shot or as two shots given 56 days apart. Investigators remained blinded to trial group allocation during experiments and outcome assessment. Participants in the trial were split at random into five groups of five each, receiving low-dose or high-dose Ad26.COV2.S once or twice, or else placebo on both occasions. Summary of the overall study and its limitations: Non-spike TCR breadth was comparable between vaccine and placebo recipients, consistent with the vaccine containing only spike. After vaccination, spike-specific CD8+ and CD4+ T cell responses were reported to show substantial breadth. Comparing responses between vaccine doses or regimens was not something the study was powered to do. The authors noted that the TCR breadth and depth analyses may have underestimated total T cell responses. Higher spike-specific TCR breadth was observed in Ad26.COV2.S recipients than in placebo recipients (P = 0.0014).

Deletion took 1 base off V and 5 bases off J, with a span of 6 bases between the germline ends. CDR1 and CDR2 are drawn from the germline V gene: SGHTA, FQGNSA. The CDR3 numbers 13 residues from cysteine through phenylalanine. CDR3 DNA only is kept here, 39 bases in frame from base 1. With regard to this clone: This clone's antigen is unknown. There are no base qualities to consult, and no much larger clone falls within one base.

The label giving this sample's treatment or condition can be read as: 19 received Ad26.COV2.S at low or high dose, single or two shots; a few received placebo; per-sample allocation not given. Repertoires of vaccine and placebo recipients were sequenced from samples taken on day 63 after the first injection. Between 29 July and 7 August 2020, Cohort 1b enrolled approximately 26 adults aged 18-55 years at one site in Boston, USA. Ad26.COV2.S was a replication-incompetent adenovirus type 26 vector expressing a prefusion-stabilized SARS-CoV-2 spike protein from the original Wuhan strain. The immunoSEQ Assay was the method used to sequence TCRbeta CDR3 regions. After extraction, genomic DNA underwent amplification by bias-controlled multiplex PCR, followed by high-throughput sequencing. In the source study's methods: Collapsing and filtering of sequences were performed to quantify the absolute abundance of each unique TCRbeta CDR3 region. T cell fraction was estimated by normalization of TCRbeta template counts to usable DNA, with usable DNA being measured through amplification of reference genes present in all nucleated cells. Repertoire TCRs were annotated as SARS-CoV-2-specific by exact matching of V gene, CDR3 amino acid sequence and J gene to a known reactive TCR set. The reference SARS-CoV-2 TCR set came from MIRA and was filtered for enrichment in COVID-19-positive ImmuneCODE repertoires, removing public or cross-reactive TCRs. Based on the MIRA antigens, annotated TCRs were further analysed at the level of specific ORF or position within ORF. Depth was the summed frequency of annotated unique rearrangements, while breadth was defined as annotated unique rearrangements over total unique productive rearrangements. Two-sided Wilcoxon rank-sum tests were applied when comparing TCR breadth between groups. TCRdb obtained this table from immuneACCESS and retained in-frame rearrangements with V and J assigned. These tables miss some clones; where compared with another copy, unresolved V genes account for less than half of the shortfall, and the remainder is unexplained. V, J and clone size were drawn from that table, and D and trimming were deduced from the DNA. Counted in this sample were roughly 500,000 clones; roughly 89% of them appeared once. The ten largest account for more than 10% of the sample.

The sequencing used peripheral blood, collected in a trial of Ad26.COV2.S vaccine versus placebo. The clonotype comes from a person aged 18-60 years who received the Ad26.COV2.S COVID-19 vaccine or a placebo. This chain joins TRBV7-2 to TRBJ1-3, with an unclear D gene assignment. The CDR3 here reads CASSLVRRNTIYF. In nucleotides, the sequence is TGTGCCAGCAGCTTAGTGCGAAGAAACACCATATATTTT.